These T cell receptor beta chains were read from a single sample in a study of blood T cell repertoires in COVID-19. The assay was immunoSEQ multiplex PCR, and TCRdb's table has in-frame clones only and misses some. The sample has about 180,000 clones, about 88% seen once. The material sequenced was PBMCs or T cells enriched from blood (not recorded which). These receptor sequences come from a woman between 18 and 29 years old who had recovered from COVID-19. CDR3s include the opening cysteine and the closing phenylalanine or tryptophan. The D gene is left open where the match is weak. Rows give clone size only sometimes, using once, few, many, or a class for an expanded clone.

>TRBV28|NA|TRBJ2-1|NA
TGTGCCACCCAGGGTGACAATGAGCAGTTCTTC
CATQGDNEQFF
>TRBV7-9|NA|TRBJ2-6|NA
TGTGCCAGCAGCTTAGGAGAGAGCTCTGGGGCCAACGTCCTGACTTTC
CASSLGESSGANVLTF
>TRBV6-4|NA|TRBJ1-1|NA
TGTGCCAGCAGTGACTCGAGGGAAGTAGCTTTCTTT
CASSDSREVAFF
>TRBV3-1/TRBV3-2|TRBD2|TRBJ2-7|NA
TGTGCCAGCAGCCCTAGCGGGCCCACCTACGAGCAGTACTTC
CASSPSGPTYEQYF
>TRBV20-1|NA|TRBJ1-1|NA
TGCAGTGCCGCGTGGAACACTGAAGCTTTCTTT
CSAAWNTEAFF
>TRBV4-2|TRBD1|TRBJ1-5|few
TGTGCCAGCAGCCAAAACAGGGGAGAGGATCAGCCCCAGCATTTT
CASSQNRGEDQPQHF
>TRBV20-1|NA|TRBJ1-1|NA
TGCAGTGCTAGAGATCTGACTGAAGCTTTCTTT
CSARDLTEAFF
>TRBV5-6|TRBD1|TRBJ2-7|NA
TGTGCCAGCAGCTTGGGGTCAGGGGGATTCCACGAGCAGTACTTC
CASSLGSGGFHEQYF
>TRBV12-3/TRBV12-4|NA|TRBJ1-4|NA
TGTGCCAGCAGTACACAGGAAAAACTGTTTTTT
CASSTQEKLFF
>TRBV28|TRBD2|TRBJ2-1|NA
TGTGCCAGCAGTACCCAGCGGGGGGGAAACAATGAGCAGTTCTTC
CASSTQRGGNNEQFF
>TRBV7-9|NA|TRBJ2-6|NA
TGTGCCAGCAACACTATTACCATCTACTCTGGGGCCAACGTCCTGACTTTC
CASNTITIYSGANVLTF
>TRBV6-1|NA|TRBJ1-2|NA
TGTGCCAGCAGTGAATTAGAAGCACCCTATGGCTACACCTTC
CASSELEAPYGYTF
>TRBV6-4|NA|TRBJ2-2|NA
TGTGCCAGCAGTGTCGACAGCGCGAACACCGGGGAGCTGTTTTTT
CASSVDSANTGELFF
>TRBV7-2|TRBD1|TRBJ1-4|NA
TGTGCCAGCAGCCCGGGGACAGGGGAAATAGAGGAAAAACTGTTTTTT
CASSPGTGEIEEKLFF
>TRBV7-2|NA|TRBJ1-2|NA
TGTGCCAGCAGCGACCCTGACAGGTTCTATGGCTACACCTTC
CASSDPDRFYGYTF
>TRBV9|NA|TRBJ2-1|NA
TGTGCCAGCAGCCCCGGACTACTTTACAATGAGCAGTTCTTC
CASSPGLLYNEQFF
>TRBV28|TRBD2|TRBJ2-3|NA
TGTGCCAGCAGTTCCGCGGGTACTAGCGGGCACACAGATACGCAGTATTTT
CASSSAGTSGHTDTQYF
>TRBV4-3|TRBD2|TRBJ2-1|many
TGCGCCAGCAGCCAAGGGGATGGCGGGGGGGTCTACAATGAGCAGTTCTTC
CASSQGDGGGVYNEQFF
>TRBV4-3|NA|TRBJ1-2|NA
TGCGCCAGCAGCCAAGAAACAGGGAACTATGGCTACACCTTC
CASSQETGNYGYTF
>TRBV7-2|TRBD1|TRBJ1-5|NA
TGTGCCAGCAGCTTGGGACAGTGGGTCAATCAGCCCCAGCATTTT
CASSLGQWVNQPQHF
>TRBV3-1/TRBV3-2|NA|TRBJ2-3|NA
TGTGCCAGCAGCCAAACCCCATCCAGGGTAGGTGATACGCAGTATTTT
CASSQTPSRVGDTQYF
>TRBV4-2|TRBD1|TRBJ1-5|NA
TGTGCCAGCAGCCCAAGCTGGACAGGCCGTAGCAATCAGCCCCAGCATTTT
CASSPSWTGRSNQPQHF
>TRBV5-2|NA|TRBJ1-2|NA
TGTGCCAGCAACCCGAAGATGTCAAAAACGGGACAGGGGGCTGGTTGGGCTGGGGATTATGGCTACACCTTC
CASNPKMSKTGQGAGWAGDYGYTF
>TRBV28|NA|TRBJ1-6|NA
TGTGCCAGCAGTTTAGGGGGCAGGCAGAATTCACCCCTCCACTTT
CASSLGGRQNSPLHF
>TRBV7-9|TRBD1|TRBJ2-3|NA
TGTGCCAGCAGCTCAGGCACAGGGGATGGGAGCACAGATACGCAGTATTTT
CASSSGTGDGSTDTQYF
>TRBV7-2|TRBD2|TRBJ2-7|once
TGTGCCAGCAGCTTAGGGACTAGCGGGTTTGGCGAGCAGTACTTC
CASSLGTSGFGEQYF
>TRBV27|NA|TRBJ1-6|few
TGTGCCAGCAGTTTGGAGGGCGGACCCCGAGGTTCACCCCTCCACTTT
CASSLEGGPRGSPLHF
>TRBV4-3|TRBD1|TRBJ2-7|NA
TGCGCCAGCAGCCAAGATTGGGGGACAGGGAGTTACGAGCAGTACTTC
CASSQDWGTGSYEQYF
>TRBV27|TRBD1|TRBJ1-4|NA
TGTGCCAGCAGCCCGGGGACAGCTTATAATGAAAAACTGTTTTTT
CASSPGTAYNEKLFF
>TRBV4-3|NA|TRBJ2-7|once
TGCGCCAGCAGCCAAGAAAGTCTTGGGGCGCGGGGTTACGAGCAGTACTTC
CASSQESLGARGYEQYF
>TRBV18|TRBD1|TRBJ1-4|NA
TGTGCCAGCTCACCACCGGGACAGGGCAACGAGATACTGTTTTTT
CASSPPGQGNEILFF
>TRBV9|NA|TRBJ2-3|NA
TGTGCCAGCAGCGTGAGAGGGGGAGATACGCAGTATTTT
CASSVRGGDTQYF
>TRBV5-4|NA|TRBJ1-1|NA
TGTGCCAGCAGCCGGAACACTGAAGCTTTCTTT
CASSRNTEAFF
>TRBV28|TRBD2|TRBJ2-3|NA
TGTGCCAGCCGTCTAGCGGCAGATACGCAGTATTTT
CASRLAADTQYF
>TRBV7-9|NA|TRBJ1-2|NA
TGTGCCAGCAGCTTAGGAAGGGAGGGGGACTACACCTTC
CASSLGREGDYTF
>TRBV9|TRBD1|TRBJ1-6|NA
TGTGCCAGCAGCTCGGGGACAGGGCTCTCACCCCTCCACTTT
CASSSGTGLSPLHF
>TRBV27|TRBD1|TRBJ2-7|once
TGTGCCAGCAGTTTATCGACAGGGGGCTTCTACGAGCAGTACTTC
CASSLSTGGFYEQYF
>TRBV12-5|NA|TRBJ2-3|NA
TGTGCTAGTGGTTTGGTGACAGATAACACAGATACGCAGTATTTT
CASGLVTDNTDTQYF
>TRBV7-9|NA|TRBJ1-1|NA
TGTGCCAGCGCATCGGGGTTAGTTGAAGCTTTCTTT
CASASGLVEAFF
>TRBV5-4|TRBD1|TRBJ1-2|NA
TGTGCCAGCAGCCATTCGGGACAGGGAAACTATGGCTACACCTTC
CASSHSGQGNYGYTF
>TRBV28|NA|TRBJ1-5|NA
TGTGCCAGCAGAACCGGTGGACAGAGTAGCAATCAGCCCCAGCATTTT
CASRTGGQSSNQPQHF
>TRBV5-4|TRBD2|TRBJ2-5|NA
TGTGCCAGCAGCTTGGACGGGGGGGAGACCCAGTACTTC
CASSLDGGETQYF
>TRBV30|TRBD1|TRBJ1-1|NA
TGTGCCTGGATTACAGGGGGCACTGAAGCTTTCTTT
CAWITGGTEAFF
>TRBV15|NA|TRBJ1-4|NA
TGTGCCACCAACCCTAACGCGGGCAAGCCAGTGAAAAAACTGTTTTTT
CATNPNAGKPVKKLFF
>TRBV10-3|TRBD1|TRBJ1-4|NA
TGTGCCATCAGTGAAGGGGGCCTCGGTGAAAAACTGTTTTTT
CAISEGGLGEKLFF
>TRBV30|TRBD1|TRBJ1-6|NA
TGTGCCTGGGCCGTCGGACAGGGGGCCACACCCCTCCACTTT
CAWAVGQGATPLHF
>TRBV5-4|NA|TRBJ2-2|NA
TGTGCCAGCAGCCCAGGACTCTCGGCGGTAGGCGGGGAGCTGTTTTTT
CASSPGLSAVGGELFF
>TRBV27|NA|TRBJ1-6|NA
TGTGCCAGCAGTTTATCGCCCGGCGTTGGGCCCAAAGTCTATAATTCACCCCTCCACTTT
CASSLSPGVGPKVYNSPLHF
>TRBV28|NA|TRBJ2-2|NA
TGTGCCAGCACCCGCCCGGGGGACACCGGGGAGCTGTTTTTT
CASTRPGDTGELFF
>TRBV24-1|NA|TRBJ1-2|few
TGTGCCACCAGCCGCGGGGGTAAGGATGGCTACACCTTC
CATSRGGKDGYTF
>TRBV5-1|NA|TRBJ2-3|NA
TGCGCCAGCAGCCCGGAGGGTAGGGGAGATACGCAGTATTTT
CASSPEGRGDTQYF
>TRBV21-1|NA|TRBJ2-7|NA
TGTGCCAGCAGCAAAGCGCTTTGGGGGGGTACTTTGGACGAGCAGTACTTC
CASSKALWGGTLDEQYF
>TRBV7-3|NA|TRBJ2-3|NA
TGTGCCAGCAGCTTAGACAGGAGCACAGATACGCAGTATTTT
CASSLDRSTDTQYF